The source of this TCR beta chain is a study of T cells expressing NK-cell markers. Whole-study context: Out of eight donors sequenced, seven tested HCMV-seropositive and the remaining one seronegative.

The CDR3 is 16 residues long. The germline V gene has CDR1 DFQATT and CDR2 SNEGSKA (reference sequence). Study outcomes and limitations: NKG2C+ dominant clonotypes from over five donors made up roughly 1.0-7.5% of CD8+ T cells.

cDNA encoding TCR beta was synthesized via 5'RACE template switching incorporating UMIs. TCRdb re-analyzed the 5' RACE reads; it lists each CDR3 protein once, without DNA. The table gives some 300,000 distinct CDR3 sequences; the top ten clones make up approximately 0.39% of it. As to this clonotype: The target antigen is unknown.

Specimen: blood T cells: a sorted CD56 or NKG2C T cell subset, CD4+ or CD8+ T cells, or bulk PBMC T cells (not recorded which). The TCR originated in a man younger than 35 in good health. The chain recombines TRBV20-1 with TRBJ2-5; there is no DNA to check the TCRdb D call of TRBD2. Here the CDR3 reads CSAFKPSGTYQETQYF.